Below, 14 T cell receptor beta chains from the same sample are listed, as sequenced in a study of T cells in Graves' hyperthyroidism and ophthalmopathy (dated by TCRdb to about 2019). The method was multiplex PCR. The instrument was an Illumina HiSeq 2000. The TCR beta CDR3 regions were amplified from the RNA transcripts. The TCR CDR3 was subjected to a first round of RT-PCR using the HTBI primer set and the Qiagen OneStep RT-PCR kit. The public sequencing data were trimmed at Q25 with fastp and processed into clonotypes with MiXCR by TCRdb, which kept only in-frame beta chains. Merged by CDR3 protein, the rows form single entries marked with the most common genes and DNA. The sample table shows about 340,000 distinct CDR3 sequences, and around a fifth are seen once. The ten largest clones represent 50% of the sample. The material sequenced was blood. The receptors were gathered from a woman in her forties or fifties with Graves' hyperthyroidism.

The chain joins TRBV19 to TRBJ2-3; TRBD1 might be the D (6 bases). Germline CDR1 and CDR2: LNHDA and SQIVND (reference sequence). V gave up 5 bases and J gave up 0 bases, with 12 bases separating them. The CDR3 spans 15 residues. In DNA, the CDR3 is TGTGCCAGTAGTCCGACGGGACACAGCACAGATACGCAGTATTTT. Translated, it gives CASSPTGHSTDTQYF.

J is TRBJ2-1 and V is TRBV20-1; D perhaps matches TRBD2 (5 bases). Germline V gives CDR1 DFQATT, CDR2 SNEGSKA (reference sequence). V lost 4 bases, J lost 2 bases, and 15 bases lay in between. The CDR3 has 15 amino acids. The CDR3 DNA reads TGCAGTGCTAAAGGGTTTTTCGGGGCCTACAATGAGCAGTTCTTC. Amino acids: CSAKGFFGAYNEQFF.

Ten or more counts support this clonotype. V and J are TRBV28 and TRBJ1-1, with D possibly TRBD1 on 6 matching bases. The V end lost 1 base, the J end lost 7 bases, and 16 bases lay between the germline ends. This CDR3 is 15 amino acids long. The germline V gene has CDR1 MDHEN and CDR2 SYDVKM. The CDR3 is CASSLSSTGSNEAFF. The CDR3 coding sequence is TGTGCCAGCAGTTTATCGTCCACAGGGAGCAATGAAGCTTTCTTT. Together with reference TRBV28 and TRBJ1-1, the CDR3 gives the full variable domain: DVKVTQSSRYLVKRTGEKVFLECVQDMDHENMFWYRQDPGLGLRLIYFSYDVKMKEKGDIPEGYSVSREKKERFSLILESASTNQTSMYLCASSLSSTGSNEAFFGQGTRLTVV.

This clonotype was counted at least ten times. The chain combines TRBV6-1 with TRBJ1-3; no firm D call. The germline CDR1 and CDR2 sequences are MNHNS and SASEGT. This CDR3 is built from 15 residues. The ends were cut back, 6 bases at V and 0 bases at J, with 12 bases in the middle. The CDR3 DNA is TGTGCCAGCAGCCAGACATTTAGCTCTGGAAACACCATATATTTT. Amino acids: CASSQTFSSGNTIYF.

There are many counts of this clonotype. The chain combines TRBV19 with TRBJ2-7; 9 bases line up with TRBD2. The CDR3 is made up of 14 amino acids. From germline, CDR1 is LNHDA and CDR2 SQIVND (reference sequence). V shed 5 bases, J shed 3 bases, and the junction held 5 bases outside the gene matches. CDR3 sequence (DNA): TGTGCCAGTAGTCCCGGGACTAGCAACTACGAGCAGTACTTC. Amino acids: CASSPGTSNYEQYF.

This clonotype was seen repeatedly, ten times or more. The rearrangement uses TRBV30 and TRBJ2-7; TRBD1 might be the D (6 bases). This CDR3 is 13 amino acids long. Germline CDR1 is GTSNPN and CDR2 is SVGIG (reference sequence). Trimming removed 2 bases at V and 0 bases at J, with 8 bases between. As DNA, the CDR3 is TGTGCCTGGAGTCGGGACACCTCCTACGAGCAGTACTTC. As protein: CAWSRDTSYEQYF.

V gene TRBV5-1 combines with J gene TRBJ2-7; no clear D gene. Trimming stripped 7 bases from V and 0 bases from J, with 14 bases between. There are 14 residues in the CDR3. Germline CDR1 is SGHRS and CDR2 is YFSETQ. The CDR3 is CASRASQISYEQYF. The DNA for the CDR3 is TGCGCCAGCCGGGCCTCCCAGATCTCCTACGAGCAGTACTTC.

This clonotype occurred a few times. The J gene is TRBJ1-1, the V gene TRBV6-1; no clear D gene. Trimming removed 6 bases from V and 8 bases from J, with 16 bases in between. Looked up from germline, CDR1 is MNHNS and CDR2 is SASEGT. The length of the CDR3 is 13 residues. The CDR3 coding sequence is TGTGCCAGCAGACCCAGACCCGGGGAAGAAGCTTTCTTT. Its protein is CASRPRPGEEAFF.

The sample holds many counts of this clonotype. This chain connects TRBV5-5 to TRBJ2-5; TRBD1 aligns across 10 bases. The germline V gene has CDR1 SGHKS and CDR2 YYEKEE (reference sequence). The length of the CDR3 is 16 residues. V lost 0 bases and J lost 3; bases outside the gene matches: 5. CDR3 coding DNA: TGTGCCAGCAGCTTGGGGGGACAGGGGTGGAAAGAGACCCAGTACTTC. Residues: CASSLGGQGWKETQYF.

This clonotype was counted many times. In DNA form, the CDR3 reads TGTGCCAGCAGTTTACGCATTCTGCCTAGCGGATTTAGCACAGATACGCAGTATTTT. Translating it yields CASSLRILPSGFSTDTQYF. The rearrangement uses TRBV27 and TRBJ2-3; 7 bases align to TRBD2. Germline lookup yields CDR1 MNHEY and CDR2 SMNVEV (reference sequence). This CDR3 is 19 amino acids long. V dropped 2 bases and J dropped 0; count of bases not matched to a gene: 14.

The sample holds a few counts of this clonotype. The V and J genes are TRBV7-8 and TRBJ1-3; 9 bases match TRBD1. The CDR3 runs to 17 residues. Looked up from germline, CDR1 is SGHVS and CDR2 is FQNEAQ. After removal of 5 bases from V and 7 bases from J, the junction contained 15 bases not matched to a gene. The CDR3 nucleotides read TGTGCCAGCAGCCCCGGGACAGGGACTAGCTTAAGGAACACCATATATTTT. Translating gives CASSPGTGTSLRNTIYF.

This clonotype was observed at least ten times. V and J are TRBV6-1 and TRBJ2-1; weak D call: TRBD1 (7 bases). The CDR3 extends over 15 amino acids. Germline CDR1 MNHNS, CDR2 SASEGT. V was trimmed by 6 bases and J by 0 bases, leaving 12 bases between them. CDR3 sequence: CASSRGVDSYNEQFF. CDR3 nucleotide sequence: TGTGCCAGCAGCAGGGGGGTAGACTCCTACAATGAGCAGTTCTTC.

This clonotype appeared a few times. Written as DNA, the CDR3 is TGTGCCAGCAGATCTACAGGGAGCACTGAAGCTTTCTTT. It is translated as CASRSTGSTEAFF. The rearrangement links TRBV7-9 to TRBJ1-1; possibly TRBD1 for D (6 bases). The CDR3 sequence is 13 residues long. Trimming stripped 6 bases from V and 4 bases from J, with 12 bases between. In germline, CDR1 is SEHNR, CDR2 FQNEAQ (reference sequence).

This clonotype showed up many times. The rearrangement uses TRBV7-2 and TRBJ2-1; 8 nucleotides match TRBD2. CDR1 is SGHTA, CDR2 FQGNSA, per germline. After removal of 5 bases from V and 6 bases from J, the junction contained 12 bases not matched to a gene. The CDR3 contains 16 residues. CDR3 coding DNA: TGTGCCAGCAGCCCCACCTTCGCGGGAGGTCTCAATGAGCAGTTCTTC. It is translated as CASSPTFAGGLNEQFF.